The source of this TCR beta chain is a study of cytomegalovirus exposure and HLA in healthy donors. Study results and caveats: Roughly even sequencing depth across donors was the assumption behind the presence/absence analyses.

Germline V gene data show CDR1 as MGHRA and CDR2 as YSYEKL. CDR3 length equals 16 residues. Trimming took off 6 bases at V and 8 bases at J, with 22 bases between the two ends. Note on this clone: The antigen remains unidentified.

Researchers ran the PCR with 60 Vbeta and 13 Jbeta primers. Libraries were prepared by immunoSEQ multiplex PCR; TCRdb keeps only in-frame clonotypes and omits some of them. This sample has some 150,000 clones, with 70% to 80% found just once. The specimen was PBMCs. The V call is TRBV4-1, the J call TRBJ1-4, with D hard to call. The receptor comes from a woman aged 40 to 50 in good health and CMV-seronegative. CDR3 DNA: TGCGCCAGCAGTTTCGGCGGGGAAACGGTGGCGGAAAAACTGTTTTTT. Its protein is CASSFGGETVAEKLFF.